This TCR beta chain emerged from a study of T cells in localized non-small cell lung cancer. Overall study findings and caveats: Increased T cell density in blood showed an association with longer overall survival.

Per the germline V gene, CDR1 is SGHVS and CDR2 is FNYEAQ. The CDR3 consists of 14 residues. After removal of 1 base from V and 5 bases from J, the junction contained 4 bases not matched to a gene. This clone showed up just once. Its antigen is not identified. Generated by immunoSEQ multiplex PCR, the TCRdb table keeps only in-frame clones and is missing some. The sample yields about 72,000 clones, approximately 84% seen once. The TCR was taken from a female donor of 60 years or more with stage I lung adenocarcinoma. This sample comprised peripheral blood, obtained before any cancer treatment. The J gene is TRBJ2-5, the V gene TRBV7-6, with 7 bases lining up with TRBD1. The CDR3 bases are TGTGCCAGCAGCTTAGACAGGGGAAGGGAGACCCAGTACTTC. As protein: CASSLDRGRETQYF.